This entry is about one T cell receptor beta chain. Measured with immunoSEQ multiplex PCR; TCRdb has only the in-frame clones, and not every one. In the table there are tens of thousands of clones, about 96% of which are singletons. The data are from a study of T cell changes during pregnancy in multiple sclerosis. This CDR3 spans 14 amino acids. J lost 7 bases, V lost 4 bases, and 8 bases had no gene match. In germline, CDR1 is SQVTM, CDR2 ANQGSEA. The chain links TRBV29-1 to TRBJ2-1, with 9 bases that match TRBD2. The sequences come from peripheral blood, collected in the second trimester of pregnancy. This clonotype was obtained from a female donor with multiple sclerosis, enrolled in a pregnancy study. The CDR3 sequence: CSVAPSGIGNEQFF. CDR3 bases: TGCAGCGTTGCTCCTAGCGGGATTGGGAATGAGCAGTTCTTC.